This TCR beta chain came from a study of T cells in Graves' hyperthyroidism and ophthalmopathy. General observations from the study: Before onset, ophthalmopathy was predicted by the model a median about 6.2 months earlier.

Stability of Graves' hyperthyroidism was defined as absent ophthalmopathy progression within 18 months. Template material for amplifying TCR beta CDR3 regions consisted of RNA transcripts. In the first-round RT-PCR of the TCR CDR3, the HTBI primer set was used. TCRdb re-derived calls from the multiplex PCR reads in MiXCR, one entry per CDR3 protein. Counted here are approximately 590,000 distinct CDR3 sequences, around 42% occurring once; the ten biggest clones make up just under 8.5%. Turning to this clonotype: The antigen remains undetermined. A much more abundant neighbour one base away suggests this may be a read error.

Sequencing was done on a sample of peripheral blood or thyroid tissue (not recorded which). This clonotype was sampled from a woman between 18 and 29 years old with Graves' hyperthyroidism.

The DNA of the CDR3 is TGTGCCACCAGTGACGGACTAGTACGGGAGACCCAGTACTTC. This codes for CATSDGLVRETQYF. The J gene is TRBJ2-5, the V gene TRBV24-1; 7 bases match TRBD2. The CDR3 spans 14 residues. Germline CDR1 reads KGHDR; CDR2 reads SFDVKD. The junction had 6 bases not matched to a gene; V was cut back by 4 bases and J by 5 bases.